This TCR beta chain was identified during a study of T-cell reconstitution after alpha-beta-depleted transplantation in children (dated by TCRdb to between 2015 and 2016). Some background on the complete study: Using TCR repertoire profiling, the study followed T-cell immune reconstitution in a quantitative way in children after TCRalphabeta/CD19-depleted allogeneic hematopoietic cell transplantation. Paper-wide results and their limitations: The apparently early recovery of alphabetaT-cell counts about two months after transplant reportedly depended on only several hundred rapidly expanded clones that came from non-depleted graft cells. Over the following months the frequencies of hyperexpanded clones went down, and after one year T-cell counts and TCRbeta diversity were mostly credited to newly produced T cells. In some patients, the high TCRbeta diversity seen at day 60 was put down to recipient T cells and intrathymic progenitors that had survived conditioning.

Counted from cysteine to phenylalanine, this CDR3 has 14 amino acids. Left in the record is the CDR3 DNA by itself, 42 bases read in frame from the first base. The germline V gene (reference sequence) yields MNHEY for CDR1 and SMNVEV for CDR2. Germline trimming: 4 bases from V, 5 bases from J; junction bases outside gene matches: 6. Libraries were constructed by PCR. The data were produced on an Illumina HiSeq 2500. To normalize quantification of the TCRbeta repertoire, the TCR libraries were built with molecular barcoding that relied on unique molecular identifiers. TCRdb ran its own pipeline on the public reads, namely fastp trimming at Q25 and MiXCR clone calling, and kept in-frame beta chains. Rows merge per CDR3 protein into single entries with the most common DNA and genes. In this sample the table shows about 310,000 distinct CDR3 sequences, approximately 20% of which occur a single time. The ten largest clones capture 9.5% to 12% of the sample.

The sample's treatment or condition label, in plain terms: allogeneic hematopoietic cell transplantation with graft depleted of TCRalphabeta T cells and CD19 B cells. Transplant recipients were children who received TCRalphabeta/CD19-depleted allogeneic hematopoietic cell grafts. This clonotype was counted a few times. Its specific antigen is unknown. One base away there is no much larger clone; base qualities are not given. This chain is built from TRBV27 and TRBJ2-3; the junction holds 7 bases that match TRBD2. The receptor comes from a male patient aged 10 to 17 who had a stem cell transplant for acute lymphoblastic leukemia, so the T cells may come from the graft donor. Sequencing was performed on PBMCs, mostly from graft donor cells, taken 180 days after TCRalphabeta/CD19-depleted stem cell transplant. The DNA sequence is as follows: TGTGCCAGCAGTTGGACGGGAGGAATAGATACGCAGTATTTT. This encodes CASSWTGGIDTQYF.